This entry lists 27 T cell receptor beta chains sequenced from one sample in a study of CD4+ T cells in melanoma. Assay: immunoSEQ multiplex PCR; the TCRdb copy retains only in-frame clones and omits some. This table has about 18,000 clones, 81% appearing once. The sample comprised cells from a culture (not recorded whether cultured in vitro). These receptors all come from a human donor with melanoma.

The V and J genes are TRBV7-8 and TRBJ2-7, with D maybe TRBD2 (5 bases). This CDR3 contains 15 residues. Germline-derived CDR1 and CDR2 are SGHVS and FQNEAQ. With 7 bases removed from V and 0 bases from J, the gap between germline ends came to 16 bases. This chain's CDR3 is CASTPVLGSSYEQYF. The DNA of the CDR3 is TGTGCCAGCACCCCCGTCCTTGGGAGCTCCTACGAGCAGTACTTC.

The J gene is TRBJ2-3, the V gene TRBV6-5, with D possibly being TRBD1 or TRBD2 (6 bases each). This CDR3 region has 14 residues. Germline V CDR1 and CDR2: MNHEY, SVGAGI. Trimming took off 11 bases at V and 1 base at J, with 16 bases between the two ends. The CDR3 spells CAARGQLGTDTQYF. The DNA of the CDR3 is TGTGCCGCCCGGGGGCAGCTAGGCACAGATACGCAGTATTTT.

J is TRBJ2-2 and V is TRBV4-2; D remains ambiguous. Germline V gene lookup returns CDR1 LGHNA and CDR2 YNFKEQ. V was trimmed by 4 bases and J by 1 base, leaving 10 bases between them. The CDR3 length is 15 residues. CDR3 in amino acids: CASSPVTGNTGELFF. The CDR3 DNA reads as TGTGCCAGCAGCCCCGTCACCGGGAACACCGGGGAGCTGTTTTTT.

This CDR3 reads CASSVMPSGDQETQYF. The CDR3 DNA is TGCGCCAGCAGCGTGATGCCTAGCGGGGACCAAGAGACCCAGTACTTC. V and J are TRBV5-1 and TRBJ2-5, with 9 bases identical to TRBD2. Germline V lookup: CDR1 SGHRS, CDR2 YFSETQ. With 4 bases clipped from V and 0 bases from J, the junction kept 7 bases outside the gene matches. The CDR3 loop spans 16 amino acids.

The chain uses TRBV7-9 and TRBJ2-7; D ambiguous. The V and J ends lost 3 bases and 2 bases respectively, with 17 bases between them. This CDR3 has 16 amino acids. Germline lookup yields CDR1 SEHNR and CDR2 FQNEAQ (reference sequence). This CDR3 reads CASSLIDMGVTYEQYF. In nucleotides, the CDR3 is TGTGCCAGCAGCTTGATCGACATGGGTGTGACCTACGAGCAGTACTTC.

The chain carries TRBV4-1 and TRBJ2-3, with 9 bases matching TRBD1. This CDR3 is 15 amino acids long. The V and J ends lost 6 bases and 3 bases, in that order; junction bases with no gene match: 7. Germline loops: CDR1 MGHRA, CDR2 YSYEKL. The CDR3 DNA sequence: TGCGCCAGCAGTCAGCCGGGACAGGGAACAGATACGCAGTATTTT. Protein product: CASSQPGQGTDTQYF.

This chain uses TRBV5-1 with TRBJ2-1, with no clear D. The germline V and J ends were trimmed by 0 bases and 0 bases, with 4 bases remaining between them. Germline CDR1 and CDR2: SGHRS and YFSETQ. The CDR3 length is 14 residues. In DNA, the CDR3 is TGCGCCAGCAGCTTGGGAGGCTCCTACAATGAGCAGTTCTTC. It encodes CASSLGGSYNEQFF.

The rearrangement uses TRBV5-8 and TRBJ1-2; D not certain. Trimming took off 5 bases at V and 1 base at J, with 9 bases between the two ends. This CDR3 contains 13 residues. Germline loops: CDR1 SGHTS, CDR2 YDEGEE. CDR3 in DNA: TGTGCCAGCAGGCCCGGAGTTAACTATGGCTACACCTTC. Its translation is CASRPGVNYGYTF.

This chain links TRBV6-5 with TRBJ2-2; D unclear. Deletions cut 0 bases from V and 0 bases from J, with 8 bases between. Germline CDR1 reads MNHEY; CDR2 reads SVGAGI. The CDR3 has 16 residues. CDR3 sequence: CASSYSRRTNTGELFF. In nucleotides, the CDR3 is TGTGCCAGCAGTTACTCCAGACGGACGAACACCGGGGAGCTGTTTTTT.

This clone was observed a handful of times. The V gene is TRBV5-6, the J gene TRBJ2-3, with 8 bases lining up with TRBD1. V was clipped by 0 bases and J by 0 bases; unmatched bases: 12. Germline V gives CDR1 SGHDT, CDR2 YYEEEE. There are 19 residues in the CDR3. The CDR3 region has the DNA TGTGCCAGCAGCTTGGTTTGGCAGGGGGCCCGATCTAGCACAGATACGCAGTATTTT. Residues: CASSLVWQGARSSTDTQYF. Variable domain in full (rest from reference TRBV5-6 and TRBJ2-3): DAGVTQSPTHLIKTRGQQVTLRCSPKSGHDTVSWYQQALGQGPQFIFQYYEEEERQRGNFPDRFSGHQFPNYSSELNVNALLLGDSALYLCASSLVWQGARSSTDTQYFGPGTRLTVL.

The chain combines TRBV9 with TRBJ2-3; 10 nucleotides match TRBD2. The germline V gene has CDR1 SGDLS and CDR2 YYNGEE. V dropped 3 bases and J dropped 8; count of bases not matched to a gene: 6. This CDR3 spans 14 amino acids. The CDR3 region is CASSAQRGGSTQYF. In nucleotides, the CDR3 is TGTGCCAGCAGCGCCCAGCGGGGGGGCAGTACGCAGTATTTT.

The chain employs TRBV5-6 and TRBJ2-5, with 14 bases that match TRBD2. J was trimmed by 5 bases and V by 4 bases; bases with no gene match: 4. CDR3 length: 15 amino acids. Per the germline V gene, CDR1 is SGHDT and CDR2 is YYEEEE. The CDR3: CASSQRLAGGETQYF. The DNA for the CDR3 is TGTGCCAGCAGCCAGCGACTAGCGGGGGGGGAGACCCAGTACTTC.

The genes are TRBV5-1 and TRBJ2-1, with D hard to call. There are 15 residues in the CDR3. V was clipped by 4 bases and J by 2 bases, with 13 bases between them. CDR1 is SGHRS and CDR2 is YFSETQ in the germline V gene. The CDR3, as DNA: TGCGCCAGCAGCCCCGAAGGGTTTCCCTACAATGAGCAGTTCTTC. Encoded protein: CASSPEGFPYNEQFF.

The rearrangement joins TRBV15 to TRBJ1-4; D is unclear. The ends were cut back, 2 bases at V and 0 bases at J, with 16 bases in the middle. The CDR3 consists of 18 residues. Germline loops: CDR1 LNHNV, CDR2 YYDKDF (reference sequence). The CDR3 DNA follows: TGTGCCACCAGCAGATTCGACCCTGGACGGGCAACTAATGAAAAACTGTTTTTT. As protein: CATSRFDPGRATNEKLFF. Supplemented by reference TRBV15 and TRBJ1-4, the full variable domain reads DAMVIQNPRYQVTQFGKPVTLSCSQTLNHNVMYWYQQKSSQAPKLLFHYYDKDFNNEADTPDNFQSRRPNTSFCFLDIRSPGLGDTAMYLCATSRFDPGRATNEKLFFGSGTQLSVL.

This clone was picked up one time. This rearrangement joins TRBV2 to TRBJ2-5, with 7 bases that match TRBD1. The CDR3 has 14 residues. Per the germline V gene, CDR1 is SNHLY and CDR2 is FYNNEI. J gave up 1 base and V 7 bases, and 6 bases lay outside the gene matches. The CDR3 here is CASNTQGIQETQYF. The CDR3 DNA sequence: TGTGCCAGCAACACACAGGGGATCCAAGAGACCCAGTACTTC.

The genes are TRBV5-1 and TRBJ2-1; 9 nucleotides line up with TRBD2. CDR3 length: 15 amino acids. Germline V CDR1 and CDR2: SGHRS, YFSETQ. V lost 4 bases, J lost 7 bases, and 9 bases stayed unmatched. CDR3 sequence reads: CASSPLAGGRNEQFF. Written as DNA, the CDR3 is TGCGCCAGCAGCCCCTTGGCGGGGGGGCGGAATGAGCAGTTCTTC.

This chain joins TRBV11-3 and TRBJ2-7; 10 positions match TRBD2. The CDR3 length is 17 residues. Trimming removed 0 bases from V and 3 bases from J; junction bases left unmatched: 8. The germline V gene encodes CDR1 SGHNT and CDR2 YENEEA. The DNA of the CDR3 is TGTGCCAGCAGCTTAGAGGGGGAGCGGGGGGGCTTCTACGAGCAGTACTTC. Translating gives CASSLEGERGGFYEQYF.

This clone was observed a few times. This rearrangement joins TRBV5-5 to TRBJ1-2; 9 bases are a match to TRBD1. The V segment lost 0 bases and the J segment 7 bases; nucleotides outside the gene matches: 4. Germline V gives CDR1 SGHKS, CDR2 YYEKEE (reference sequence). The CDR3 is 14 amino acids. The CDR3 spells CASSLEQGAPGYTF. The CDR3 coding sequence is TGTGCCAGCAGCTTGGAACAGGGGGCTCCTGGCTACACCTTC.

The V call is TRBV7-2, the J call TRBJ1-1; 8 bases match TRBD1. With 4 bases clipped from V and 5 bases from J, the junction kept 9 bases outside the gene matches. Germline CDR1 SGHTA, CDR2 FQGNSA. This CDR3 spans 15 amino acids. CDR3 DNA: TGTGCCAGCAGCTCAGGCCGACAGGGGCGGACTGAAGCTTTCTTT. As protein: CASSSGRQGRTEAFF.

CDR3 DNA sequence: TGTGCCAGCAGCCCTAAAAAAATAGCGGGGGCACCTCCAGATACGCAGTATTTT. Translation gives CASSPKKIAGAPPDTQYF. The chain couples TRBV7-2 to TRBJ2-3; TRBD2 matches at 9 bases. The V gene end was trimmed by 5 bases and the J gene end by 4 bases; junction bases not matched to a gene: 16. The V gene's germline CDR1 is SGHTA and CDR2 FQGNSA. The CDR3 consists of 18 residues.

V and J are TRBV2 and TRBJ2-1, with D possibly matching TRBD2 (6 bases). The CDR3 contains 15 residues. The germline V and J ends were trimmed by 2 bases and 4 bases, with 12 bases remaining between them. Germline-derived CDR1 and CDR2 are SNHLY and FYNNEI. The CDR3 bases are TGTGCCAGCAGTGAAAGCGGGCTGAAGTACAATGAGCAGTTCTTC. Translated: CASSESGLKYNEQFF.

The chain uses TRBV6-1 and TRBJ1-1, with 9 positions matching TRBD1. Germline V gene sequence: CDR1 MNHNS, CDR2 SASEGT. The CDR3 is 15 amino acids. The V gene end was trimmed by 6 bases and the J gene end by 3 bases; junction bases not matched to a gene: 8. The CDR3 reads CASRSGTGSDTEAFF. The CDR3, as DNA: TGTGCCAGCAGGTCCGGGACAGGGTCGGACACTGAAGCTTTCTTT.

V usage is TRBV11-2 and J usage is TRBJ1-5; perhaps TRBD1 as D (5 bases). V lost 5 bases to trimming and J lost 7 bases, with 18 bases between them. Germline loops: CDR1 SGHAT, CDR2 FQNNGV. This CDR3 is built from 15 residues. The CDR3 loop is CASSPWGAPGQPQHF. The CDR3 DNA is TGTGCCAGCAGCCCCTGGGGCGCCCCGGGGCAGCCCCAGCATTTT.

Notes on this clone: Mismatch with germline at one junction end may stem from a read error. The chain couples TRBV29-1 to TRBJ2-7; D might be TRBD2 (6 bases). Germline CDR1 reads SQVTM; CDR2 reads ANQGSEA. CDR3 length: 14 residues. The CDR3 sequence is CSVKDTGGSYEQYF. The CDR3 DNA reads TGCAGCGTTAAAGATACTGGGGGGTCCTACGAGCAGTACTTC.

By frequency in the sample, this clone is medium-sized. V and J are TRBV5-1 and TRBJ1-1, with TRBD1 matching over 12 bases. The CDR3 covers 14 residues. J was trimmed by 5 bases and V by 5 bases; bases with no gene match: 4. The germline V gene encodes CDR1 SGHRS and CDR2 YFSETQ. For the CDR3, the DNA is TGCGCCAGCAGGGGGACAGGGGGCAGTACTGAAGCTTTCTTT. Protein: CASRGTGGSTEAFF.

This chain connects TRBV6-1 to TRBJ2-5; 7 nucleotides align to TRBD1. With V trimmed by 6 bases and J by 2 bases, 3 bases remained unmatched. The germline V gene has CDR1 MNHNS and CDR2 SASEGT. The CDR3 covers 13 residues. The CDR3: CASRGQLQETQYF. The CDR3 DNA follows: TGTGCCAGCAGGGGACAGCTACAAGAGACCCAGTACTTC.

The chain carries TRBV4-1 and TRBJ1-5; the D is unclear. V lost 2 bases and J 3 bases, leaving 5 bases between the germline ends. This CDR3 is built from 13 residues. CDR1 and CDR2 (germline): MGHRA, YSYEKL. The CDR3 spells CASSQSPNQPQHF. CDR3 in DNA: TGCGCCAGCAGCCAATCCCCCAATCAGCCCCAGCATTTT.